These 13 T cell receptor beta chains share one sample of origin, sequenced in a study of identical twins. Each CDR3 protein is one row after TCRdb ran MiXCR on the 5' RACE reads. The sample includes 400,000 to 550,000 distinct CDR3 sequences, 20% to 25% of them seen just once. The sample also formed part of further work on T cells expressing NK-cell markers.

Material for sequencing was CD4+ T cells sorted from blood. All receptors derive from a woman aged 18-29 years in good health.

The chain has TRBV12-3 or TRBV12-4 and TRBJ2-1, with 10 bases that match TRBD2. The CDR3 is 16 amino acids. V shed 6 bases and J 8 bases; nucleotides not matched to a gene: 13. The CDR3, as DNA: TGTGCCAGCAGCCAAAAAGCGGGGGGGCCGAGGCATGAGCAGTTCTTC. This gives the protein CASSQKAGGPRHEQFF.

This clonotype was detected only a few times. The chain recombines TRBV4-3 with TRBJ1-5; D is unresolved. This CDR3 is 15 amino acids long. Germline loops: CDR1 LGHNA, CDR2 YSLEER. V was cut by 0 bases and J by 0 bases, with 6 bases left in between. CDR3 DNA: TGCGCCAGCAGCCAAGAAGTGGTTAGCAATCAGCCCCAGCATTTT. Translation gives CASSQEVVSNQPQHF.

As regards this clonotype: The junction departs from the called germline gene at one end, perhaps through a read error. The chain couples TRBV12-3 or TRBV12-4 to TRBJ1-2, with D possibly TRBD1 on 6 matching bases. The CDR3 totals 15 residues. The CDR3 loop is CASSAQVGGNHGYTF. CDR3 nucleotides: TGTGCCAGCAGCGCCCAAGTAGGGGGTAACCATGGCTACACCTTC.

The chain carries TRBV5-1 and TRBJ1-2; D gene uncertain. The CDR3 is 16 residues long. Looked up from germline, CDR1 is SGHRS and CDR2 is YFSETQ. The V gene lost 5 bases and the J gene lost 0 bases, with 17 bases spanning the gap. The chain's CDR3 is CASRGLSAPANYGYTF. For the CDR3, the DNA is TGCGCCAGCAGAGGCCTTTCGGCCCCAGCTAACTATGGCTACACCTTC.

Note on this clonotype: The junction does not match germline at one end; this may be a read error. This rearrangement joins TRBV12-3 or TRBV12-4 to TRBJ2-6, with a possible D match to TRBD1 (7 bases). There are 19 residues in the CDR3. In nucleotides, the CDR3 is TGTACCAGCAGTCCCGGGGTCGGGCAGGGGGGCTCTGGGGCCAACGTCCTGACTTTC. This sequence encodes CTSSPGVGQGGSGANVLTF.

This clonotype came up many times. CDR3 nucleotide sequence: TGTGCCATCAGTGAGTCTCAGAACTATGGCTACACCTTC. Protein: CAISESQNYGYTF. J is TRBJ1-2 and V is TRBV10-3; D remains ambiguous. Looked up from germline, CDR1 is ENHRY and CDR2 is SYGVKD. The CDR3 has 13 residues. V was clipped by 0 bases and J by 2 bases, with 4 bases between them.

The chain recombines TRBV19 with TRBJ1-1; D is unresolved. The CDR3 is 13 amino acids. The germline V and J ends were trimmed by 0 bases and 1 base, with 3 bases remaining between them. Germline assignment: CDR1 LNHDA and CDR2 SQIVND (reference sequence). The CDR3 nucleotides are TGTGCCAGTAGTATAGATCCGAACACTGAAGCTTTCTTT. Residues: CASSIDPNTEAFF.

There are a few counts of this clonotype. This chain links TRBV7-9 with TRBJ2-5; 7 positions match TRBD1. The CDR3 is 14 amino acids. The V segment lost 5 bases and the J segment 1 base; nucleotides outside the gene matches: 4. Germline V gives CDR1 SEHNR, CDR2 FQNEAQ (reference sequence). The CDR3 sequence: CASSVGTVQETQYF. CDR3 DNA: TGTGCCAGCAGCGTAGGGACAGTCCAAGAGACCCAGTACTTC.

The rearrangement joins TRBV5-1 to TRBJ1-1; D gene unclear. The length of the CDR3 is 13 residues. Germline CDR1 is SGHRS and CDR2 is YFSETQ. V gave up 5 bases and J gave up 7 bases, with 15 bases separating them. CDR3 DNA: TGCGCCAGCAGTTCTGAAGGAATTGGTGAAGCTTTCTTT. Residues: CASSSEGIGEAFF.

The CDR3: CATGFWGQETQYF. The CDR3 coding sequence is TGTGCCACCGGCTTTTGGGGGCAAGAGACCCAGTACTTC. The chain is built from TRBV12-3 or TRBV12-4 and TRBJ2-5; D may match TRBD1 or TRBD2 (5 bases each). The CDR3 has 13 amino acids. Trimming shortened V by 10 bases and J by 2 bases, and 14 bases separated the two germline ends.

This sequence joins TRBV5-1 and TRBJ1-1; the D is unclear. V was pared by 0 bases and J by 2 bases, with 8 bases between. CDR3 size: 14 residues. Germline V CDR1 and CDR2: SGHRS, YFSETQ. The CDR3 region has the DNA TGCGCCAGCAGCTTGGAGTGGGCCAACACTGAAGCTTTCTTT. Translating gives CASSLEWANTEAFF.

The rearrangement uses TRBV7-2 and TRBJ2-3; D is unclear. This CDR3 is built from 12 residues. From germline, CDR1 is SGHTA and CDR2 FQGNSA. Deletions cut 2 bases from V and 7 bases from J, with 7 bases between. CDR3 coding DNA: TGTGCCAGCAGCTTACCCTCAAATACGCAGTATTTT. Its translation is CASSLPSNTQYF.

The chain has TRBV7-8 and TRBJ2-2; TRBD2 matches at 7 bases. The germline V gene encodes CDR1 SGHVS and CDR2 FQNEAQ. CDR3 length equals 16 residues. The V segment lost 2 bases and the J segment 4 bases; nucleotides outside the gene matches: 7. CDR3 DNA: TGTGCCAGCAGCTTATATGGCGGGAGCAGCACCGGGGAGCTGTTTTTT. It specifies CASSLYGGSSTGELFF. Variable domain in full (rest from reference TRBV7-8 and TRBJ2-2): GAGVSQSPRYKVAKRGQDVALRCDPISGHVSLFWYQQALGQGPEFLTYFQNEAQLDKSGLPSDRFFAERPEGSVSTLKIQRTQQEDSAVYLCASSLYGGSSTGELFFGEGSRLTVL.